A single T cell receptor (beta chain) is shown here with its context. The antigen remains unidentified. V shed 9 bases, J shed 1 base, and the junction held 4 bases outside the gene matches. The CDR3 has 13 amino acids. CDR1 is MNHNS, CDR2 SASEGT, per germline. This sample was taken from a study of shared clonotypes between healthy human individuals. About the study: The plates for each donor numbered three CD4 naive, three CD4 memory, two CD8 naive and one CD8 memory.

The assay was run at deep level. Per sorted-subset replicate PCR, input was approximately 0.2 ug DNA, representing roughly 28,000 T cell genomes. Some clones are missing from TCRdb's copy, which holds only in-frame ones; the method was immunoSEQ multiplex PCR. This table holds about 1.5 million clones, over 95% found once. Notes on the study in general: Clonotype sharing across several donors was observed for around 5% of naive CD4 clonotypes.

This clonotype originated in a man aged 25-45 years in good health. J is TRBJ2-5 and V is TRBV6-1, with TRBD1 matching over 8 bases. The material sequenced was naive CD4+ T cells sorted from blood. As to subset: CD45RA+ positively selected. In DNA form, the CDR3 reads TGTGCCAGGTCCAGGGGGCCCCAAGAGACCCAGTACTTC. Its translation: CARSRGPQETQYF.